The 31 T cell receptor beta chains presented below share a single source sample, sequenced in a study of CD8+CD57+ T cells in acquired aplastic anemia. For sequencing, patients were chosen who had shown expansion of CD8+CD57+ cells by flow cytometry. Investigators profiled TCR beta VDJ and CDR3 from genomic DNA template. One entry per CDR3 protein results from TCRdb running MiXCR on the reads. Of about 160,000 distinct CDR3 sequences listed, 40% to 55% are singletons. Input material: sorted CD4+, CD8+, or CD8+CD57+ T cells (not recorded which) from PBMCs. The receptors were gathered from a human donor with aplastic anemia.

As for this clonotype: A much larger clone sits a single nucleotide away, making a read error possible. Here the CDR3 reads CASSQDFAGQGNYGHTF. CDR3 DNA sequence: TGCGCCAGCAGCCAAGACTTTGCGGGACAGGGAAACTATGGCCACACCTTC. This rearrangement joins TRBV4-1 to TRBJ1-2; 9 positions agree with TRBD1. CDR1 is MGHRA and CDR2 is YSYEKL in the germline V gene. CDR3 length: 17 amino acids.

This sequence joins TRBV15 and TRBJ1-1, with TRBD1 as a possible D gene (6 bases). This CDR3 contains 16 residues. Trimming took off 3 bases at V and 6 bases at J, with 20 bases between the two ends. In germline, CDR1 is LNHNV, CDR2 YYDKDF (reference sequence). The CDR3 coding sequence is TGTGCCACCAGCAGCCACCGTGGAGGGGGGGACGCTGAAGCTTTCTTT. This codes for CATSSHRGGGDAEAFF.

This clonotype was counted once. The chain uses TRBV2 and TRBJ1-5; no firm D call. V was clipped by 6 bases and J by 3 bases, with 3 bases between them. The CDR3 extends over 11 amino acids. Per the germline V gene, CDR1 is SNHLY and CDR2 is FYNNEI. This CDR3 reads CASSINQPQHF. In DNA form, the CDR3 reads TGTGCCAGCAGCATCAATCAGCCCCAGCATTTT.

Only a few counts were recorded for this clonotype. V is TRBV5-1 and J is TRBJ1-4; the D is unclear. The CDR3 totals 15 residues. Germline CDR1 is SGHRS and CDR2 is YFSETQ. V was trimmed by 3 bases and J by 2 bases, leaving 11 bases between them. CDR3 sequence reads: CASSSDGVTNEKLFF. The CDR3 nucleotides read TGCGCCAGCAGCTCGGATGGGGTCACTAATGAAAAACTGTTTTTT. Variable domain in full (rest from reference TRBV5-1 and TRBJ1-4): KAGVTQTPRYLIKTRGQQVTLSCSPISGHRSVSWYQQTPGQGLQFLFEYFSETQRNKGNFPGRFSGRQFSNSRSEMNVSTLELGDSALYLCASSSDGVTNEKLFFGSGTQLSVL.

As to this clonotype: A much larger clone differs from this one at a single base, so this may be a read error. Since no conserved phenylalanine or tryptophan closes the CDR3, a read error is the likely cause. The chain has TRBV2 and TRBJ1-6; D ambiguous. The CDR3 loop spans 13 amino acids. V was cut by 7 bases and J by 5 bases, with 9 bases left in between. CDR1 SNHLY and CDR2 FYNNEI come from the germline V gene. The CDR3 bases are TGTGCCAGCAAGGATCCACATAATTCACCCCTCCACTCT. It yields the protein CASKDPHNSPLHS.

This clonotype was seen a handful of times. V gene TRBV10-3 combines with J gene TRBJ1-5; D gene ambiguous. Trimming removed 10 bases at V and 5 bases at J, with 15 bases between. Germline loops: CDR1 ENHRY, CDR2 SYGVKD. The CDR3 extends over 13 amino acids. The CDR3 here is CATHGRPHQPQHF. DNA of the CDR3: TGTGCCACCCATGGCCGTCCGCATCAGCCCCAGCATTTT.

V gene TRBV24-1 combines with J gene TRBJ1-5; weak D call: TRBD1 (5 bases). The CDR3 totals 14 residues. The V gene lost 3 bases and the J gene lost 3 bases, with 8 bases spanning the gap. CDR1 KGHDR and CDR2 SFDVKD come from the germline V gene. CDR3 protein: CATSDGTYNQPQHF. CDR3 DNA: TGTGCCACCAGTGATGGGACTTACAATCAGCCCCAGCATTTT.

This clonotype was recorded at least ten times. This chain uses TRBV5-1 with TRBJ1-2; no definite D call. The CDR3 runs to 15 residues. V lost 3 bases, J lost 4 bases, and 16 bases lay in between. CDR1 is SGHRS, CDR2 YFSETQ, per germline. The CDR3 nucleotides are TGCGCCAGCAGCTCGTCTTCGGGAACGACCTATGGCTACACCTTC. This translates into CASSSSSGTTYGYTF.

This clonotype was counted ten times or more. This chain connects TRBV6-2 or TRBV6-3 to TRBJ2-5; tentatively, D is TRBD1 (6 bases). The length of the CDR3 is 15 residues. The V and J ends lost 5 bases and 5 bases respectively, with 18 bases between them. CDR1 is MNHEY and CDR2 is SVGEGT in the germline V gene. For the CDR3, the DNA is TGTGCCAGCAGTCTCGGACAGACAAATGTGGAGACCCAGTACTTC. This translates into CASSLGQTNVETQYF.

V and J are TRBV7-2 and TRBJ2-7; TRBD1 might be the D (6 bases). The ends were cut back, 4 bases at V and 4 bases at J, with 17 bases in the middle. The germline CDR1 and CDR2 sequences are SGHTA and FQGNSA. This CDR3 spans 15 amino acids. The CDR3 protein is CASSWGSGGPYEQYF. The CDR3 region has the DNA TGTGCCAGCAGCTGGGGTTCTGGGGGCCCGTACGAGCAGTACTTC.

This clonotype has a count of ten or more. The chain has TRBV10-3 and TRBJ1-1; the D is unclear. The germline V and J ends were trimmed by 6 bases and 3 bases, with 11 bases remaining between them. CDR3 size: 13 residues. Per the germline V gene, CDR1 is ENHRY and CDR2 is SYGVKD. The CDR3 sequence is CAISPRADTEAFF. CDR3 nucleotides: TGTGCCATCAGCCCGAGGGCGGACACTGAAGCTTTCTTT.

The rearrangement uses TRBV11-2 and TRBJ2-1; a possible D gene is TRBD2 (5 bases). This CDR3 is built from 16 residues. Germline V CDR1 and CDR2: SGHAT, FQNNGV. Trimming stripped 1 base from V and 6 bases from J, with 16 bases between. The CDR3 region has the DNA TGTGCCAGCAGCTTAGTTCGGCTAGCTACCACCAATGAGCAGTTCTTC. As protein: CASSLVRLATTNEQFF.

This clonotype occurred many times. The CDR3 loop reads CATWDTNYGYTF. The CDR3, as DNA: TGTGCCACGTGGGACACTAACTATGGCTACACCTTC. The rearrangement joins TRBV6-1 to TRBJ1-2; D is perhaps TRBD1 (6 bases). Germline CDR1 MNHNS, CDR2 SASEGT. Trimming removed 10 bases from V and 0 bases from J, with 9 bases in between. CDR3 length: 12 amino acids.

The chain links TRBV2 to TRBJ1-6; D ambiguous. This CDR3 spans 14 amino acids. The V and J ends lost 5 bases and 10 bases respectively, with 15 bases between them. The germline V gene has CDR1 SNHLY and CDR2 FYNNEI. Here the CDR3 DNA reads TGTGCCAGCAGTCTCGTGGGCAGTCACTCACCCCTCCACTTT. As protein: CASSLVGSHSPLHF.

This clonotype came up a few times. The V and J genes are TRBV6-1 and TRBJ1-3; 7 positions agree with TRBD1. This CDR3 is built from 17 residues. With V trimmed by 7 bases and J by 4 bases, 16 bases remained unmatched. Germline CDR1 reads MNHNS; CDR2 reads SASEGT. CDR3 in amino acids: CASTRRQGRSSGNTIYF. For the CDR3, the DNA is TGTGCCAGCACCCGACGACAGGGCCGAAGTAGCGGAAACACCATATATTTT.

This clonotype was counted at least ten times. The chain couples TRBV7-2 to TRBJ2-3; no definite D call. The CDR3 runs 12 residues. The ends were cut back, 1 base at V and 7 bases at J, with 6 bases in the middle. Germline CDR1 SGHTA, CDR2 FQGNSA. The CDR3: CASSLDSYTQYF. CDR3 nucleotide sequence: TGTGCCAGCAGCTTAGACAGTTATACGCAGTATTTT. The full variable domain, with the rest looked up from reference TRBV7-2 and TRBJ2-3, is GAGVSQSPSNKVTEKGKDVELRCDPISGHTALYWYRQSLGQGLEFLIYFQGNSAPDKSGLPSDRFSAERTGGSVSTLTIQRTQQEDSAVYLCASSLDSYTQYFGPGTRLTVL.

This clonotype was detected once. This sequence may be a read error, since a much larger clone differs from it by one base. V gene TRBV25-1 combines with J gene TRBJ1-1; 11 bases agree with TRBD1. The CDR3 contains 14 residues. J gave up 10 bases and V 4 bases, and 8 bases lay outside the gene matches. The germline CDR1 and CDR2 sequences are MGHDK and SYGVNS. The CDR3 spells CASSARTGGPGAFF. The DNA of the CDR3 is TGTGCCAGCAGTGCCAGGACAGGGGGCCCTGGAGCTTTCTTT. Supplemented by reference TRBV25-1 and TRBJ1-1, the full variable domain reads EADIYQTPRYLVIGTGKKITLECSQTMGHDKMYWYQQDPGMELHLIHYSYGVNSTEKGDLSSESTVSRIRTEHFPLTLESARPSHTSQYLCASSARTGGPGAFFGQGTRLTVV.

This clonotype was recorded a few times. The rearrangement uses TRBV20-1 and TRBJ2-3, with 9 bases identical to TRBD2. From germline, CDR1 is DFQATT and CDR2 SNEGSKA (reference sequence). V shed 0 bases and J 4 bases; nucleotides not matched to a gene: 8. The CDR3 has 16 residues. The CDR3 spells CSARDVASGEADTQYF. As DNA, the CDR3 is TGCAGTGCTAGAGATGTGGCTAGCGGGGAAGCAGATACGCAGTATTTT.

The chain couples TRBV10-1 to TRBJ2-3, with 15 bases matching TRBD2. V shed 8 bases, J shed 7 bases, and the junction held 13 bases outside the gene matches. CDR3 length equals 17 residues. Germline V lookup: CDR1 WNHNN, CDR2 SYGVQD (reference sequence). In DNA, the CDR3 is TGCGCCAGCTCCAAAGGACTAGCGGGGGGGCGTGGGAATACGCAGTATTTT. Amino acids: CASSKGLAGGRGNTQYF.

This clonotype appeared many times. The J gene is TRBJ1-2, the V gene TRBV24-1; D is possibly TRBD1 (5 bases). This CDR3 has 17 amino acids. In germline, CDR1 is KGHDR, CDR2 SFDVKD. Between the trimmed V and J ends, which lost 4 bases and 5 bases, there was a span of 22 bases. Here the CDR3 reads CATSDFFATVPPYGYTF. DNA of the CDR3: TGTGCCACCAGTGACTTTTTCGCGACAGTACCTCCTTATGGCTACACCTTC.

The chain combines TRBV7-9 with TRBJ1-5; no definite D call. The CDR3 runs 12 residues. Germline-derived CDR1 and CDR2 are SEHNR and FQNEAQ (reference sequence). V lost 5 bases, J lost 5 bases, and 7 bases lay in between. In DNA, the CDR3 is TGTGCCAGCAGCCGCACCGATCAGCCCCAGCATTTT. This encodes CASSRTDQPQHF.

This clonotype was detected many times. The chain employs TRBV19 and TRBJ1-1, with 12 nucleotides matching TRBD1. V shed 6 bases, J shed 1 base, and the junction held 9 bases outside the gene matches. The CDR3 covers 17 residues. Germline CDR1 LNHDA, CDR2 SQIVND (reference sequence). The chain's CDR3 is CASRPLRDRGRNTEAFF. In DNA, the CDR3 is TGTGCCAGTAGACCACTTCGGGACAGGGGGCGGAACACTGAAGCTTTCTTT.

CDR3 sequence: CAWRPGQGRNQPQHF. CDR3 nucleotide sequence: TGTGCCTGGAGACCGGGACAGGGGCGGAATCAGCCCCAGCATTTT. V and J are TRBV30 and TRBJ1-5; 10 bases map to TRBD1. The V gene's germline CDR1 is GTSNPN and CDR2 SVGIG (reference sequence). The trim removed 3 bases at V and 4 bases at J, leaving 6 bases unmatched. This CDR3 spans 15 amino acids.

The chain links TRBV2 to TRBJ1-1, with 7 bases aligning to TRBD1. Trimming took 9 bases from V and 6 from J; bases not matched to a gene: 10. CDR1 SNHLY and CDR2 FYNNEI come from the germline V gene. This CDR3 spans 13 amino acids. The DNA of the CDR3 is TGTGCCAGAGGGGGACAGAAGGTTTCTGAAGCTTTCTTT. Residues: CARGGQKVSEAFF.

This chain uses TRBV7-9 with TRBJ1-2, with unresolved D. This CDR3 contains 14 residues. Deletions cut 1 base from V and 6 bases from J, with 12 bases between. CDR1 and CDR2 from the germline V gene are SEHNR and FQNEAQ (reference sequence). CDR3 sequence reads: CASSLVGQFDGYTF. The CDR3 DNA reads as TGTGCCAGCAGCTTAGTCGGCCAGTTCGATGGCTACACCTTC.

The sample holds many counts of this clonotype. This chain joins TRBV29-1 and TRBJ1-5; D not certain. The germline V gene encodes CDR1 SQVTM and CDR2 ANQGSEA. CDR3 length: 13 residues. The V and J ends lost 3 bases and 6 bases respectively, with 12 bases between them. CDR3 DNA: TGCAGCGTTGAGGAGGGTGGCGGTCAGCCCCAGCATTTT. Protein product: CSVEEGGGQPQHF. The full variable domain, in which reference TRBV29-1 and TRBJ1-5 provide the parts outside the CDR3, is SAVISQKPSRDICQRGTSLTIQCQVDSQVTMMFWYRQQPGQSLTLIATANQGSEATYESGFVIDKFPISRPNLTFSTLTVSNMSPEDSSIYLCSVEEGGGQPQHFGDGTRLSIL.

The V call is TRBV7-9, the J call TRBJ1-2; D remains ambiguous. Looked up from germline, CDR1 is SEHNR and CDR2 is FQNEAQ (reference sequence). The CDR3 is made up of 10 amino acids. The V and J ends lost 4 bases and 10 bases respectively, with 7 bases between them. In DNA form, the CDR3 reads TGTGCCAGCAGCTACACGGACTACACCTTC. Translation: CASSYTDYTF.

This clonotype was detected many times. This chain links TRBV24-1 with TRBJ2-5; the match to TRBD1 covers 9 bases. The CDR3 is 16 residues long. CDR1 and CDR2 from the germline V gene are KGHDR and SFDVKD. After removal of 3 bases from V and 5 bases from J, the junction contained 9 bases not matched to a gene. The CDR3 loop reads CATSDVPGQGGETQYF. The CDR3 DNA sequence: TGTGCCACCAGTGATGTCCCGGGACAGGGAGGGGAGACCCAGTACTTC.

The rearrangement joins TRBV12-3 or TRBV12-4 to TRBJ1-5; 9 bases line up with TRBD1. V was clipped by 5 bases and J by 6 bases; unmatched bases: 5. This CDR3 region has 14 residues. CDR3: CASSQGQGTQPQHF. Here the CDR3 DNA reads TGTGCCAGCAGTCAAGGACAGGGGACTCAGCCCCAGCATTTT.

Many counts were recorded for this clonotype. The gene calls are TRBV7-6 and TRBJ2-5; 9 positions match TRBD1. With V trimmed by 5 bases and J by 5 bases, 9 bases remained unmatched. Germline V CDR1 and CDR2: SGHVS, FNYEAQ. The CDR3 has 15 residues. The CDR3 bases are TGTGCCAGCAGCATACCACAGGGGGCGGTTGAGACCCAGTACTTC. Encoded protein: CASSIPQGAVETQYF.

This clonotype was detected once. The rearrangement joins TRBV5-6 to TRBJ2-5; D unclear. The ends were cut back, 5 bases at V and 5 bases at J, with 10 bases in the middle. The germline CDR1 and CDR2 sequences are SGHDT and YYEEEE. The CDR3 has 12 amino acids. Here the CDR3 DNA reads TGTGCCAGCAGGGCAAATAGGGAGACCCAGTACTTC. Its protein product is CASRANRETQYF. The variable domain in full, completed from reference TRBV5-6 and TRBJ2-5, reads DAGVTQSPTHLIKTRGQQVTLRCSPKSGHDTVSWYQQALGQGPQFIFQYYEEEERQRGNFPDRFSGHQFPNYSSELNVNALLLGDSALYLCASRANRETQYFGPGTRLLVL.